These T cell receptor beta chains were read from a single sample in a study of PD-L1 blockade in urothelial cancer. Generated by immunoSEQ multiplex PCR, the TCRdb table keeps only in-frame clones and is missing some. The data hold around 50,000 clones, with 70% to 85% observed a single time. Source: PBMCs, taken around atezolizumab (anti-PD-L1) treatment. The receptor set was obtained from a man between 50 and 59 years old with urothelial cancer. The CDR3 runs from the conserved cysteine through the conserved F or W. The D gene is left open where the match is weak. Size is omitted from some rows. Given values are once, few, many or a class for expanded clones.

clone size,D gene,J gene,V gene,CDR3 DNA,CDR3 protein
NA,NA,TRBJ2-2,TRBV7-3,TGTGCCAGCAGCCTGACTAGTTCGAACACCGGGGAGCTGTTTTTT,CASSLTSSNTGELFF
once,TRBD2,TRBJ2-2,TRBV7-2,TGTGCCAGCAGCTTAGGTATTAGCGGGACGAACACCGGGGAGCTGTTTTTT,CASSLGISGTNTGELFF
NA,NA,TRBJ2-1,TRBV14,TGTGCCAGCAGCCTCGTCCGGAGATCCTACAATGAGCAGTTCTTC,CASSLVRRSYNEQFF
NA,NA,TRBJ2-1,TRBV19,TGTGCCAGTAGTATAGGTAGCTCGAGAAATGAGCAGTTCTTC,CASSIGSSRNEQFF
NA,TRBD1,TRBJ2-5,TRBV28,TGTGCCAGCAGTGACAGGGGGCTGCTCCAAGAGACCCAGTACTTC,CASSDRGLLQETQYF
NA,TRBD2,TRBJ2-1,TRBV25-1,TGTGCCAGCAGCAATAGCGGGGGGGTTAGCAATGAGCAGTTCTTC,CASSNSGGVSNEQFF
NA,TRBD2,TRBJ2-1,TRBV5-1,TGCGCCAGCAGCACCGGGACTAGATTATCGAAGGGCTACAATGAGCAGTTCTTC,CASSTGTRLSKGYNEQFF
NA,TRBD2,TRBJ2-1,TRBV5-1,TGCGCCAGCAGCTTGGACCCGCGGGAGGGTCATGAGCAGTTCTTC,CASSLDPREGHEQFF
once,TRBD1,TRBJ1-1,TRBV7-6,TGTGCCAGCAGCTTCCGGGACAGTGAAGCTTTCTTT,CASSFRDSEAFF
NA,NA,TRBJ1-1,TRBV6-1,TGTGCCAGCAGTGAAGCGTCTCGGTCTGAAGCTTTCTTT,CASSEASRSEAFF
NA,NA,TRBJ2-5,TRBV7-2,TGTGCAACAGCAGGGGCCCAGTACTTC,CATAGAQYF
few,TRBD1,TRBJ1-2,TRBV14,TGTGCCAGCAGCCAACCGGGACAGGACTATGGCTACACCTTC,CASSQPGQDYGYTF
NA,TRBD1,TRBJ2-5,TRBV5-5,TGTGCCAGCAGCAAGACAGGGCGAGAGACCCAGTACTTC,CASSKTGRETQYF
NA,NA,TRBJ2-5,TRBV21-1,TGTGCCGACAGACCGACGGTGATACAAGAGACCCAGTACTTC,CADRPTVIQETQYF
few,NA,TRBJ1-2,TRBV6-5,TGTGCCAGCAGTCTGGACTCCAGCACCTATGGCTACACCTTC,CASSLDSSTYGYTF
NA,NA,TRBJ2-7,TRBV6-5,TGTGCCAGCACTGGGACATCCTACGAGCAGTACTTC,CASTGTSYEQYF
NA,NA,TRBJ1-1,TRBV7-2,TGTGCCAGCACCCAGGGGCAGGGAAGGACTGAAGCTTTCTTT,CASTQGQGRTEAFF
NA,TRBD1,TRBJ2-2,TRBV19,TGTGCCAGTAGTGGGACAGGGCTCGGGGAGCTGTTTTTT,CASSGTGLGELFF
NA,NA,TRBJ1-3,TRBV28,TGTGCCAGCAGTTTAGTAGGGTGGCAGGGCGCCTCTGGAAACACCATATATTTT,CASSLVGWQGASGNTIYF
NA,TRBD2,TRBJ2-1,TRBV5-1,TGCGCCAGCAGCTTGGGGAGCGGGGGCCAATACAATGAGCAGTTCTTC,CASSLGSGGQYNEQFF
NA,TRBD1,TRBJ2-3,TRBV2,TGTGCCAGCACTGTACCGGGACAGGTTACGACAGATACGCAGTATTTT,CASTVPGQVTTDTQYF
NA,NA,TRBJ1-5,TRBV7-2,TGTGCCAGCAGCTTAGACAGGGTTGGTCAGCCCCAGCATTTT,CASSLDRVGQPQHF
NA,NA,TRBJ1-1,TRBV4-3,TGCGCCAGCAGCCAAGTGGGGGCGACCACTGAAGCTTTCTTT,CASSQVGATTEAFF
NA,NA,TRBJ1-1,TRBV2,TGTGCCAGCAGTAAAAACAGTGGGGGCAGGGGATGGACTGAAGCTTTCTTT,CASSKNSGGRGWTEAFF